The 16 T cell receptor beta chains listed next were all sequenced from one sample in a study of cytomegalovirus exposure and HLA in healthy donors. This PCR relied on a set of 60 Vbeta primers and 13 Jbeta primers. The protocol was immunoSEQ multiplex PCR, while the TCRdb copy is restricted to in-frame clones and leaves out a portion. The sample lists about 200,000 clones, 70% to 90% occurring once. Source material: PBMCs. Source of these receptors: a woman aged 30 to 39 in good health and CMV-seronegative.

The chain recombines TRBV5-6 with TRBJ2-3; maybe TRBD1 (6 bases). This CDR3 is 15 amino acids long. Germline assignment: CDR1 SGHDT and CDR2 YYEEEE. V was shortened by 4 bases and J by 5 bases, with 17 bases between the two germline ends. CDR3 DNA sequence: TGTGCCAGCAGCCCCGAACAGGGTAATCAAGATACGCAGTATTTT. Amino acid sequence: CASSPEQGNQDTQYF.

The gene calls are TRBV27 and TRBJ1-2; no clear D. Germline V gene sequence: CDR1 MNHEY, CDR2 SMNVEV (reference sequence). V was shortened by 5 bases and J by 7 bases, with 17 bases between the two germline ends. This CDR3 has 14 residues. The DNA of the CDR3 is TGTGCCAGCAGTAGGTCTGGACCAGGAGGTGGCTACACCTTC. This gives the protein CASSRSGPGGGYTF.

The chain couples TRBV27 to TRBJ2-1; D is undetermined. Germline CDR1 and CDR2: MNHEY and SMNVEV (reference sequence). Trimming left V 3 bases short and J 5 bases short, with 11 bases between. The CDR3 is made up of 14 amino acids. The CDR3 reads CASSFRNSNNEQFF. For the CDR3, the DNA is TGTGCCAGCAGTTTTAGGAACAGTAACAATGAGCAGTTCTTC.

The V call is TRBV11-3, the J call TRBJ2-1; 11 nucleotides align to TRBD2. CDR3 length equals 17 residues. The J segment lost 0 bases and the V segment lost 1 base, leaving 2 bases of the junction unmatched. Germline V gene lookup returns CDR1 SGHNT and CDR2 YENEEA. This CDR3 reads CASSLGLAGSSYNEQFF. The CDR3 DNA reads TGTGCCAGCAGCTTAGGACTAGCGGGAAGCTCCTACAATGAGCAGTTCTTC.

This chain connects TRBV7-8 to TRBJ2-6, with D unclear. The germline V and J ends were trimmed by 4 bases and 0 bases, with 10 bases remaining between them. CDR3 length: 16 residues. The germline V gene encodes CDR1 SGHVS and CDR2 FQNEAQ. This CDR3 is CASSSDLCSGANVLTF. DNA of the CDR3: TGTGCCAGCAGCTCAGATCTGTGCTCTGGGGCCAACGTCCTGACTTTC.

The chain combines TRBV30 with TRBJ2-7; D unresolved. Trimming took off 2 bases at V and 0 bases at J, with 11 bases between the two ends. Per germline, CDR1 GTSNPN and CDR2 SVGIG (reference sequence). This CDR3 is built from 14 residues. The CDR3 DNA follows: TGTGCCTGGAGTCCGGGTTATAGCTCCTACGAGCAGTACTTC. Protein sequence: CAWSPGYSSYEQYF.

The CDR3 spells CASKDRQVSGYGYTF. The CDR3 nucleotides read TGTGCCAGCAAGGATCGACAGGTTTCGGGCTATGGCTACACCTTC. This chain connects TRBV2 to TRBJ1-2; TRBD1 is a possible D gene (6 bases). The CDR3 extends over 15 amino acids. Germline loops: CDR1 SNHLY, CDR2 FYNNEI. V was shortened by 7 bases and J by 4 bases, with 19 bases between the two germline ends.

This chain joins TRBV6-4 and TRBJ2-1; 8 positions agree with TRBD2. Germline loops: CDR1 MRHNA, CDR2 SNTAGT. With 4 bases clipped from V and 9 bases from J, the junction kept 8 bases outside the gene matches. The CDR3 runs 14 residues. CDR3: CASSVDLAGGEQFF. CDR3 nucleotide sequence: TGTGCCAGCAGTGTCGACTTGGCGGGGGGTGAGCAGTTCTTC.

The chain uses TRBV6-6 and TRBJ2-5, with D possibly TRBD1 on 6 matching bases. V shed 6 bases and J shed 5 bases, with 13 bases lying between them. Per germline, CDR1 MNHNY and CDR2 SVGAGI (reference sequence). The CDR3 has 13 residues. The CDR3 nucleotides read TGTGCCAGCAGGGACAGCCCGGAGGAGACCCAGTACTTC. Its translation is CASRDSPEETQYF.

The genes are TRBV29-1 and TRBJ1-2, with 10 bases fitting TRBD1. This CDR3 has 11 residues. The V gene end was trimmed by 6 bases and the J gene end by 6 bases; junction bases not matched to a gene: 1. The germline V gene encodes CDR1 SQVTM and CDR2 ANQGSEA. The CDR3 region has the DNA TGCAGCGTGGGACAGGGGAATGGCTACACCTTC. This sequence encodes CSVGQGNGYTF.

A single count supports this clone. The chain uses TRBV19 and TRBJ2-7, with D perhaps TRBD2 (5 bases). The germline V gene encodes CDR1 LNHDA and CDR2 SQIVND (reference sequence). The germline V and J ends were trimmed by 1 base and 0 bases, with 10 bases remaining between them. CDR3 length: 15 amino acids. The CDR3 nucleotides are TGTGCCAGTAGTATAGGGGCGGGCCTCTCCTACGAGCAGTACTTC. Translated, it gives CASSIGAGLSYEQYF.

The chain employs TRBV6-1 and TRBJ2-7, with D unresolved. CDR3 length: 14 amino acids. V was cut by 8 bases and J by 1 base, with 15 bases left in between. Germline lookup yields CDR1 MNHNS and CDR2 SASEGT. CDR3 bases: TGTGCCAGCCGCCCGCTAGTCCAATCCTACGAGCAGTACTTC. It yields the protein CASRPLVQSYEQYF.

The genes are TRBV4-2 and TRBJ2-2, with a possible D match to TRBD2 (5 bases). V was trimmed by 4 bases and J by 3 bases, leaving 18 bases between them. Germline CDR1 LGHNA, CDR2 YNFKEQ. The CDR3 contains 17 residues. CDR3 in DNA: TGTGCCAGCAGCCGAACCCCTTCCGGAGCGGACACCGGGGAGCTGTTTTTT. Its translation is CASSRTPSGADTGELFF.

This chain links TRBV7-8 with TRBJ1-2; D gene unclear. The CDR3 runs 13 residues. Trimming removed 1 base at V and 4 bases at J, with 7 bases between. Germline values: CDR1 SGHVS, CDR2 FQNEAQ. CDR3 nucleotide sequence: TGTGCCAGCAGCTTAGACACCATCTATGGCTACACCTTC. It codes for CASSLDTIYGYTF.

V gene TRBV15 combines with J gene TRBJ2-5, with D perhaps matching TRBD1 (6 bases). The J call may be faulty, since TRBJ2-7 better matches the DNA end. From germline, CDR1 is LNHNV and CDR2 YYDKDF (reference sequence). The CDR3 spans 17 residues. The CDR3 sequence is CATSRDQGIKGAYEQYF. The CDR3 region has the DNA TGTGCCACCAGCAGAGATCAAGGGATTAAGGGGGCCTACGAGCAGTACTTC.

This chain uses TRBV5-1 with TRBJ2-3; D might be TRBD1 (6 bases). Germline V gives CDR1 SGHRS, CDR2 YFSETQ. The V end was cut by 2 bases, the J end by 0 bases, with 13 bases between. The CDR3 loop spans 16 amino acids. Here the CDR3 reads CASSLGTTTSTDTQYF. In DNA form, the CDR3 reads TGCGCCAGCAGCTTAGGGACAACCACTAGCACAGATACGCAGTATTTT.